This TCR beta chain originates from a study of blood T cell repertoires in COVID-19. For the study at large: PBMCs, B-cell-depleted T cells, or T cells provided the cDNA or gDNA that made up the material.

Participants' own reports of clinical history determined their cohort assignment. Data came from immunoSEQ multiplex PCR; TCRdb stores just in-frame clones and leaves some out. This sample yields approximately 250,000 clones, of which 80% to 90% are seen a single time; 3% to 3.5% belongs to the top ten. The CDR3 is 15 residues long. V lost 1 base and J 4 bases, leaving 12 bases between the germline ends. Germline V gene sequence: CDR1 SGHVS, CDR2 FQNEAQ. Sample: PBMCs or T cells enriched from blood (not recorded which). The chain employs TRBV7-8 and TRBJ2-3, with no clear D. The source of this sequence is a woman in her thirties or forties who had been exposed to COVID-19. CDR3 loop: CASSLGSLRADTQYF. The CDR3 region has the DNA TGTGCCAGCAGCTTAGGTTCGTTACGGGCAGATACGCAGTATTTT.